The 24 T cell receptor beta chains in this list originate from one sample, sequenced in a study of cytomegalovirus exposure and HLA in healthy donors. A multiplex PCR was run with 60 Vbeta primers and 13 Jbeta primers. Some clones are missing from TCRdb's copy, which holds only in-frame ones; the method was immunoSEQ multiplex PCR. The sample consists of 95,000 to 130,000 clones, roughly 70% of them appearing once. Sequenced sample: PBMCs. These receptors were collected from a woman under 30 in good health and CMV-seronegative.

The CDR3 coding sequence is TGTGCAAGTCGCCGTCCAGGGAACACTGAAGCTTTCTTT. Its translation: CASRRPGNTEAFF. The V gene is TRBV12-2, the J gene TRBJ1-1; the listed D gene, TRBD1, was not tested against the DNA. TRBV12-2 is tagged as a pseudogene. The CDR3 runs 13 residues.

J is TRBJ1-2 and V is TRBV2; weak D call: TRBD1 (6 bases). The CDR3 loop spans 13 amino acids. Per the germline V gene, CDR1 is SNHLY and CDR2 is FYNNEI. V lost 6 bases, J lost 3 bases, and 11 bases lay in between. CDR3 nucleotides: TGTGCCAGCAGCTACAGGGCTGACTATGGCTACACCTTC. Protein sequence: CASSYRADYGYTF.

This sequence joins TRBV15 and TRBJ2-2; TRBD2 might be the D (7 bases). CDR1 and CDR2 (germline): LNHNV, YYDKDF (reference sequence). The CDR3 loop spans 16 amino acids. The germline V and J ends were trimmed by 1 base and 0 bases, with 9 bases remaining between them. CDR3 nucleotide sequence: TGTGCCACCAGCAGAGGAGGGGGGGCGAACACCGGGGAGCTGTTTTTT. Translating it yields CATSRGGGANTGELFF.

There are a few counts of this clone. The genes are TRBV25-1 and TRBJ2-5; 8 bases are a match to TRBD1. J was trimmed by 3 bases and V by 3 bases; bases with no gene match: 6. Germline CDR1 and CDR2: MGHDK and SYGVNS. The CDR3 has 15 amino acids. The CDR3 DNA sequence: TGTGCCAGCAGTGATTACGGGACAGGCAAAGAGACCCAGTACTTC. This gives the protein CASSDYGTGKETQYF.

The rearrangement joins TRBV9 to TRBJ2-1; 11 bases are a match to TRBD2. Germline CDR1 SGDLS, CDR2 YYNGEE. CDR3 length equals 17 residues. J lost 4 bases, V lost 4 bases, and 10 bases had no gene match. CDR3 DNA sequence: TGTGCCAGCAGCCCCTTTAGCGGGGGGGCCTTGTACAATGAGCAGTTCTTC. This gives the protein CASSPFSGGALYNEQFF.

This chain uses TRBV6-1 with TRBJ1-5; D unresolved. The CDR3 runs to 16 residues. CDR1 and CDR2 (germline): MNHNS, SASEGT. With 3 bases removed from V and 7 bases from J, the gap between germline ends came to 19 bases. The CDR3 loop is CASSDLGFREWQPQHF. The CDR3 nucleotides are TGTGCCAGCAGTGATCTCGGGTTCCGGGAATGGCAGCCCCAGCATTTT.

The chain couples TRBV5-1 to TRBJ2-7; weak D call: TRBD1 (6 bases). V was clipped by 5 bases and J by 2 bases, with 11 bases between them. There are 13 residues in the CDR3. Germline V gene data show CDR1 as SGHRS and CDR2 as YFSETQ. The chain's CDR3 is CASSYGQTYEQYF. DNA of the CDR3: TGCGCCAGCAGTTATGGACAGACCTACGAGCAGTACTTC.

The V call is TRBV9, the J call TRBJ1-6; 9 bases map to TRBD1. Germline trimming cut 4 bases from V and 8 bases from J; bases unmatched to any gene: 4. The CDR3 is 14 amino acids. Germline V gene data show CDR1 as SGDLS and CDR2 as YYNGEE. CDR3: CASSTGGRDSPLHF. The CDR3 bases are TGTGCCAGCAGCACAGGGGGCAGGGATTCACCCCTCCACTTT. Full variable domain (outside the CDR3, taken from reference TRBV9 and TRBJ1-6): DSGVTQTPKHLITATGQRVTLRCSPRSGDLSVYWYQQSLDQGLQFLIQYYNGEERAKGNILERFSAQQFPDLHSELNLSSLELGDSALYFCASSTGGRDSPLHFGNGTRLTVT.

In this sample, this clone turned up once. Other DNA sequences of this sample code for an identical CDR3. The V call is TRBV28, the J call TRBJ1-1; D unclear. This CDR3 has 13 residues. V was trimmed by 7 bases and J by 1 base, leaving 10 bases between them. From germline, CDR1 is MDHEN and CDR2 SYDVKM. As DNA, the CDR3 is TGTGCCAGCACCCCAGGCTGGAACACTGAAGCTTTCTTT. This sequence encodes CASTPGWNTEAFF. Full variable domain (remainder filled in from reference TRBV28 and TRBJ1-1): DVKVTQSSRYLVKRTGEKVFLECVQDMDHENMFWYRQDPGLGLRLIYFSYDVKMKEKGDIPEGYSVSREKKERFSLILESASTNQTSMYLCASTPGWNTEAFFGQGTRLTVV.

Worth noting for this clone: The conserved phenylalanine or tryptophan is not found at the CDR3 terminus, so this likely reflects a read error. The DNA is left out, because the CDR3 cannot be placed on it with certainty; the CDR3 is given as TCRdb lists it. The J gene is TRBJ1-1, the V gene TRBV25-1; the table names TRBD1, a call not compared with the DNA. The CDR3 is made up of 15 amino acids, end residues included. The germline CDR1 and CDR2 sequences are MGHDK and SYGVNS. CDR3: CASRRTGVGGTEALV.

This clone has a single count. The V call is TRBV5-1, the J call TRBJ2-7, with D perhaps matching TRBD2 (6 bases). The ends were cut back, 6 bases at V and 3 bases at J, with 13 bases in the middle. This CDR3 region has 13 residues. Per the germline V gene, CDR1 is SGHRS and CDR2 is YFSETQ. CDR3 protein: CASIMDGGYEQYF. The CDR3, as DNA: TGCGCCAGCATAATGGACGGGGGCTACGAGCAGTACTTC. The variable domain in full, completed from reference TRBV5-1 and TRBJ2-7, reads KAGVTQTPRYLIKTRGQQVTLSCSPISGHRSVSWYQQTPGQGLQFLFEYFSETQRNKGNFPGRFSGRQFSNSRSEMNVSTLELGDSALYLCASIMDGGYEQYFGPGTRLTVT.

This clone is labeled as medium-sized. CDR3 coding DNA: TGTGCCAGCAGTTACAATCGGGTGTGGGATTCACCCCTCCACTTT. Protein sequence: CASSYNRVWDSPLHF. The rearrangement joins TRBV6-6 to TRBJ1-6; D gene ambiguous. The CDR3 length is 15 residues. Trimming took off 2 bases at V and 8 bases at J, with 13 bases between the two ends. Germline lookup yields CDR1 MNHNY and CDR2 SVGAGI (reference sequence).

The chain couples TRBV5-6 to TRBJ2-3; TRBD2 matches 13 bases. J gave up 6 bases and V 3 bases, and 7 bases lay outside the gene matches. The CDR3 spans 16 residues. The germline V gene encodes CDR1 SGHDT and CDR2 YYEEEE. The CDR3 bases are TGTGCCAGCAGCTCCGGGACTAGCGGGGTGGAGGATACGCAGTATTTT. Residues: CASSSGTSGVEDTQYF.

The chain couples TRBV15 to TRBJ2-5; 7 nucleotides agree with TRBD1. CDR3 size: 17 residues. Germline V gene sequence: CDR1 LNHNV, CDR2 YYDKDF (reference sequence). Trimming cost V 1 base and J 2 bases; bases outside gene matches: 10. CDR3 nucleotides: TGTGCCACCAGCAGAGGGCGGCAGGGGGTAAGACAAGAGACCCAGTACTTC. This gives the protein CATSRGRQGVRQETQYF.

In this sample, this clone turned up a few times. This chain uses TRBV12-5 with TRBJ2-1, with 12 bases matching TRBD2. Germline V gene data show CDR1 as LGHNT and CDR2 as FRNRAP. The length of the CDR3 is 15 residues. Trimming took 5 bases from V and 4 from J; bases not matched to a gene: 3. DNA for the CDR3: TGTGCTAGTGGTCTAGCGGGGGGGCCGTACAATGAGCAGTTCTTC. This translates into CASGLAGGPYNEQFF.

This clone occurred once. The V and J genes are TRBV4-1 and TRBJ1-1, with a tentative D call TRBD1 (6 bases). This CDR3 region has 17 residues. Germline-derived CDR1 and CDR2 are MGHRA and YSYEKL. Deletions cut 8 bases from V and 1 base from J, with 23 bases between. As DNA, the CDR3 is TGCGCCAGCGACCTTACCGGGACACCGGGACCGAACACTGAAGCTTTCTTT. Protein: CASDLTGTPGPNTEAFF.

The CDR3 is CASTTGDYGYTF. The CDR3 DNA reads TGTGCCAGCACCACTGGTGACTATGGCTACACCTTC. This chain connects TRBV2 to TRBJ1-2; D remains unclear. Germline V gene sequence: CDR1 SNHLY, CDR2 FYNNEI. This CDR3 comprises 12 residues. Trimming removed 7 bases at V and 3 bases at J, with 9 bases between.

This chain uses TRBV15 with TRBJ1-2; D is ambiguous. Trimming took 2 bases from V and 8 from J, leaving 9 bases between them. CDR1 LNHNV and CDR2 YYDKDF come from the germline V gene (reference sequence). This CDR3 spans 12 amino acids. The CDR3 loop reads CATSRLSGGYTF. CDR3 DNA: TGTGCCACCAGCAGACTTAGCGGCGGCTACACCTTC.

This clone has only a few counts. The chain is built from TRBV28 and TRBJ2-7; D is unclear. CDR1 is MDHEN and CDR2 is SYDVKM in the germline V gene. V dropped 3 bases and J dropped 0 bases, with 3 bases sitting between them. The CDR3 has 12 residues. Here the CDR3 reads CASSLYSYEQYF. The CDR3 region has the DNA TGTGCCAGCAGTTTGTACTCCTACGAGCAGTACTTC.

This chain connects TRBV13 to TRBJ2-5, with D possibly being TRBD1 (6 bases). The end of the DNA is better explained by TRBJ2-7, so the J call may be wrong. Germline V gene lookup returns CDR1 PRHDT and CDR2 FYEKMQ (reference sequence). The CDR3 is made up of 14 amino acids. This CDR3 is CASSFRQVSYEQYF. The CDR3 DNA sequence: TGTGCCAGCAGCTTCCGACAGGTCTCCTACGAGCAGTACTTC.

The genes are TRBV29-1 and TRBJ1-1; weak D call: TRBD1 (6 bases). Germline CDR1 and CDR2: SQVTM and ANQGSEA. Trimming removed 6 bases from V and 5 bases from J, with 16 bases in between. This CDR3 region has 13 residues. The CDR3 nucleotides are TGCAGCGTCTTAACAGGGTGGGGAACTGAAGCTTTCTTT. This encodes CSVLTGWGTEAFF.

The rearrangement links TRBV5-1 to TRBJ2-3; no clear D gene. The CDR3 contains 18 residues. Germline V gene data show CDR1 as SGHRS and CDR2 as YFSETQ. V was trimmed by 2 bases and J by 3 bases, leaving 22 bases between them. The CDR3 here is CASSFKVGGTRNTDTQYF. DNA of the CDR3: TGCGCCAGCAGCTTCAAAGTCGGTGGCACGAGGAATACAGATACGCAGTATTTT.

The J gene is TRBJ1-1, the V gene TRBV7-9; tentatively, D is TRBD1 (5 bases). CDR3 length: 12 amino acids. The ends were cut back, 5 bases at V and 11 bases at J, with 15 bases in the middle. Per germline, CDR1 SEHNR and CDR2 FQNEAQ (reference sequence). The CDR3 reads CASSQDIRAAFF. The CDR3 nucleotides are TGTGCCAGCAGCCAGGACATACGAGCTGCTTTCTTT.

This chain links TRBV2 with TRBJ1-6; the D gene is possibly TRBD1 (6 bases). The V and J ends lost 6 bases and 7 bases respectively, with 16 bases between them. CDR1 SNHLY and CDR2 FYNNEI come from the germline V gene. There are 15 residues in the CDR3. CDR3 bases: TGTGCCAGCAGGACCGCAGGGGAGTGGAATTCACCCCTCCACTTT. This codes for CASRTAGEWNSPLHF.